This TCR beta chain was identified in a study of blood T cells in healthy people across ages. The CDR3 sequence is 14 residues long. CDR1 and CDR2 from the germline V gene are SGHTA and FQGTGA. There are many counts of this clonotype. Through a sample-barcoded 5' primer and a J-beta primer mix, a second PCR was run for roughly 7 to 12 cycles. TCRdb re-analysed the 5' RACE reads in MiXCR, keeping a single row per CDR3 protein. The data show 910,000 or so distinct CDR3 sequences, roughly half seen once. The sequenced material came from blood. This sequence joins TRBV7-3 and TRBJ2-7; 9 bases fit TRBD2. This TCR was recovered from a woman aged 55-69 years in good health. The CDR3 DNA sequence: TGTGAAATCTCTAAGACTAGCGGTCCCCACGAGCAGTACTTC. Amino acid sequence: CEISKTSGPHEQYF. The complete variable domain, with remaining parts taken from reference TRBV7-3 and TRBJ2-7, reads GAGVSQTPSNKVTEKGKYVELRCDPISGHTALYWYRQSLGQGPEFLIYFQGTGAADDSGLPNDRFFAVRPEGSVSTLKIQRTERGDSAVYLCEISKTSGPHEQYFGPGTRLTVT.